One and the same sample provided the 17 T cell receptor beta chains below, sequenced in a study of Graves' ophthalmopathy and Graves' hyperthyroidism. Amplification of the TCR beta CDR3 regions used RNA transcripts (as template). The library came from an HTBI-primed first-round RT-PCR and a second-round multiplex PCR. Via MiXCR, TCRdb re-called the multiplex PCR reads, giving one row per CDR3 protein. The sample holds around 1,200,000 distinct CDR3 sequences, approximately 35% seen once. The sample taken for sequencing was peripheral blood or thyroid tissue (not recorded which). These receptors were obtained from an adult man with Graves' hyperthyroidism.

The J gene is TRBJ2-7, the V gene TRBV15; TRBD2 matches 9 bases. Per germline, CDR1 LNHNV and CDR2 YYDKDF (reference sequence). J was trimmed by 2 bases and V by 2 bases; bases with no gene match: 4. This CDR3 is built from 15 residues. The CDR3 loop is CATSRTLAGTYEQYF. In DNA, the CDR3 is TGTGCCACCAGCAGAACCCTAGCGGGAACCTACGAGCAGTACTTC.

This clonotype was seen repeatedly, ten times or more. The CDR3 loop reads CASSYRLTGTGSPLHF. DNA for the CDR3: TGTGCCAGCAGCTACCGATTGACAGGGACGGGATCACCCCTCCACTTT. The chain is built from TRBV14 and TRBJ1-6; TRBD1 matches at 7 bases. Germline values: CDR1 SGHDN, CDR2 FVKESK. Losses at the gene ends were 5 bases for V and 10 bases for J; bases not matched to a gene: 14. The length of the CDR3 is 16 residues.

CDR3 DNA: TGTGCCACCAGCACTAGACAGGGGCCGAACTATGGCTACACCTTC. Protein sequence: CATSTRQGPNYGYTF. The rearrangement joins TRBV24-1 to TRBJ1-2, with TRBD1 matching over 8 bases. With V trimmed by 7 bases and J by 2 bases, 8 bases remained unmatched. CDR3 length: 15 amino acids. From germline, CDR1 is KGHDR and CDR2 SFDVKD.

The CDR3 DNA reads TGTGCCATCAGGACGGGGCCGAACTCTGGAAACACCATATATTTT. This translates into CAIRTGPNSGNTIYF. The gene calls are TRBV10-3 and TRBJ1-3, with a weak D call TRBD1 (5 bases). The CDR3 totals 15 residues. Between the trimmed V and J ends, which lost 6 bases and 0 bases, there was a span of 12 bases. Germline CDR1 and CDR2: ENHRY and SYGVKD.

With respect to this clonotype: A much bigger clone sits one base away, suggesting this may be a read error. The chain uses TRBV9 and TRBJ2-2, with D possibly being TRBD1 (5 bases). The CDR3 spans 15 residues. The germline gives CDR1 SGDLS, CDR2 YYNGEE. The CDR3 DNA sequence: TGTGCCAGCGGCGTAGCTTCTGGGGCTACCGGGGAGCTGTTTTTT. Its protein product is CASGVASGATGELFF.

This clonotype was counted many times. The V call is TRBV19, the J call TRBJ2-5; D remains unclear. CDR3 length: 12 amino acids. CDR1 is LNHDA and CDR2 is SQIVND in the germline V gene (reference sequence). V was trimmed by 2 bases and J by 3 bases, leaving 4 bases between them. The CDR3 DNA reads TGTGCCAGTAGTATATCTGAAGAGACCCAGTACTTC. Translated: CASSISEETQYF.

V and J are TRBV2 and TRBJ2-1; 11 bases are shared with TRBD1. This CDR3 spans 15 amino acids. Germline V gene sequence: CDR1 SNHLY, CDR2 FYNNEI. J lost 7 bases, V lost 7 bases, and 9 bases had no gene match. CDR3 nucleotide sequence: TGTGCCAGCATCAAAGGACAGGGGGCGAGGAATGAGCAGTTCTTC. It encodes CASIKGQGARNEQFF.

This clonotype was picked up many times. The chain has TRBV9 and TRBJ1-2, with D possibly TRBD1 on 6 matching bases. CDR3 length: 17 residues. Trimming removed 4 bases at V and 0 bases at J, with 19 bases between. Per the germline V gene, CDR1 is SGDLS and CDR2 is YYNGEE. The CDR3 here is CASSTTLGGTTNYGYTF. The CDR3 nucleotides are TGTGCCAGCAGCACGACCTTAGGGGGGACAACTAACTATGGCTACACCTTC.

The sample holds many counts of this clonotype. This chain links TRBV7-8 with TRBJ1-2; D might be TRBD1 (5 bases). V gave up 4 bases and J gave up 4 bases, with 13 bases separating them. The CDR3 loop spans 14 amino acids. CDR1 is SGHVS, CDR2 FQNEAQ, per germline. The DNA of the CDR3 is TGTGCCAGCAGCTCCGCCGGGACGTTCTATGGCTACACCTTC. It specifies CASSSAGTFYGYTF.

The chain combines TRBV15 with TRBJ1-1, with TRBD1 matching over 10 bases. The CDR3 has 14 residues. V was clipped by 3 bases and J by 10 bases; unmatched bases: 8. CDR1 is LNHNV, CDR2 YYDKDF, per germline (reference sequence). The CDR3 spells CATSSRRDRGTAFF. For the CDR3, the DNA is TGTGCCACCAGCAGCCGCCGGGACAGGGGAACAGCTTTCTTT.

The rearrangement links TRBV3-1 to TRBJ2-7; 9 bases line up with TRBD1. Germline CDR1 is LGHDT and CDR2 is YNNKEL (reference sequence). With 0 bases clipped from V and 5 bases from J, the junction kept 5 bases outside the gene matches. There are 15 residues in the CDR3. CDR3 sequence: CASSQETGGSDEQYF. Written as DNA, the CDR3 is TGTGCCAGCAGCCAAGAGACAGGGGGGTCCGACGAGCAGTACTTC.

This clonotype showed up many times. The chain recombines TRBV7-9 with TRBJ1-2; D remains ambiguous. Germline values: CDR1 SEHNR, CDR2 FQNEAQ (reference sequence). V was shortened by 5 bases and J by 8 bases, with 21 bases between the two germline ends. This CDR3 contains 15 residues. The CDR3 is CASSPELIAASGYTF. The DNA of the CDR3 is TGTGCCAGCAGCCCGGAGTTGATCGCTGCTAGCGGCTACACCTTC.

This clonotype appeared many times. The J gene is TRBJ1-6, the V gene TRBV10-3; D unclear. V lost 1 base to trimming and J lost 9 bases, with 10 bases between them. Germline-derived CDR1 and CDR2 are ENHRY and SYGVKD. The length of the CDR3 is 14 residues. Here the CDR3 DNA reads TGTGCCATCAGTGAGTTGAAGGGTCCTTCACCCCTCCACTTT. Amino acid sequence: CAISELKGPSPLHF.

The chain couples TRBV29-1 to TRBJ2-7; D ambiguous. Germline V CDR1 and CDR2: SQVTM, ANQGSEA. The CDR3 loop spans 11 amino acids. V was trimmed by 8 bases and J by 1 base, leaving 9 bases between them. The CDR3 region has the DNA TGCAGCTTCAAGGAGTCCTACGAGCAGTACTTC. It translates to CSFKESYEQYF.

This clonotype was detected only once. This may come from a read error, since a much larger clone is one base off. The genes are TRBV19 and TRBJ2-7; the D gene could be TRBD1 or TRBD2 (5 bases each). V lost 2 bases and J 5 bases, leaving 13 bases between the germline ends. CDR3 length: 14 amino acids. CDR1 is LNHDA, CDR2 SQIVND, per germline (reference sequence). DNA of the CDR3: TGTGCCAGTAGTATAACTCCAGGGCGGGACGAGCAGTACTTC. Its protein is CASSITPGRDEQYF.

CDR3 coding DNA: TGCGCCAGCAGCCAAGGTCCAGGGACGGGCAATCAGCCCCAGCATTTT. This gives the protein CASSQGPGTGNQPQHF. The rearrangement links TRBV4-1 to TRBJ1-5; a possible D gene is TRBD1 (5 bases). CDR3 length: 16 residues. V was trimmed by 1 base and J by 2 bases, leaving 12 bases between them. Germline V lookup: CDR1 MGHRA, CDR2 YSYEKL.

Many counts were recorded for this clonotype. This chain connects TRBV12-3 or TRBV12-4 to TRBJ1-2; no clear D. Trimming took 2 bases from V and 8 from J, leaving 9 bases between them. CDR3 length equals 12 residues. This chain's CDR3 is CASSLRVGGYTF. The CDR3 DNA reads as TGTGCCAGCAGTTTACGGGTTGGAGGCTACACCTTC.